The next 28 T cell receptor beta chains were all read from a single sample in a study of blood T cell repertoires in COVID-19. Profiled with immunoSEQ multiplex PCR; TCRdb holds only in-frame clones, not every one. The sample lists about 270,000 clones, about 87% seen once, with about 1.2% in the top ten. Specimen: PBMCs or T cells enriched from blood (not recorded which). These receptors were collected from a woman in her forties with acute COVID-19.

The V gene is TRBV7-2, the J gene TRBJ1-3; no clear D gene. With 2 bases removed from V and 6 bases from J, the gap between germline ends came to 14 bases. The V gene's germline CDR1 is SGHTA and CDR2 FQGNSA. This CDR3 is 15 amino acids long. CDR3 in DNA: TGTGCCAGCAGCTTATTTACGGGAAATTTAAACACCATATATTTT. This sequence encodes CASSLFTGNLNTIYF.

This clone was seen only once. The chain joins TRBV3-1 (or the pseudogene TRBV3-2) to TRBJ2-2; D uncertain. CDR3 length: 11 amino acids. Trimming took off 6 bases at V and 7 bases at J, with 6 bases between the two ends. Germline values: CDR1 LGHDT, CDR2 YNNKEL (reference sequence). CDR3 DNA sequence: TGTGCCAGCAGGTTCGGCGGGGAGCTGTTTTTT. Protein product: CASRFGGELFF.

The chain carries TRBV7-9 and TRBJ1-2, with TRBD1 matching 11 bases. The CDR3 runs to 15 residues. The ends lost 3 bases at V and 6 bases at J; junction bases unmatched: 6. From germline, CDR1 is SEHNR and CDR2 FQNEAQ (reference sequence). DNA of the CDR3: TGTGCCAGCAGCTTTGGGACAGGGGGAGAGGATGGCTACACCTTC. It translates to CASSFGTGGEDGYTF.

Only a few counts were recorded for this clone. V usage is TRBV7-2 and J usage is TRBJ2-1; 16 bases are shared with TRBD2. In germline, CDR1 is SGHTA, CDR2 FQGNSA. V dropped 5 bases and J dropped 4; count of bases not matched to a gene: 8. The CDR3 length is 18 residues. CDR3 sequence (DNA): TGTGCCAGCAGCCCGGGACTAGCGGGAGGGCCGGGGTACAATGAGCAGTTCTTC. Amino acid sequence: CASSPGLAGGPGYNEQFF.

The gene calls are TRBV2 and TRBJ1-2, with a tentative D call TRBD1 (6 bases). The germline V gene encodes CDR1 SNHLY and CDR2 FYNNEI. The CDR3 covers 15 residues. V lost 4 bases and J lost 0, with 12 bases in between. The CDR3 bases are TGTGCCAGCAGTGCCAGCAGGGGCGCTAACTATGGCTACACCTTC. This translates into CASSASRGANYGYTF. Based on the CDR3 plus reference TRBV2 and TRBJ1-2, the full variable domain is EPEVTQTPSHQVTQMGQEVILRCVPISNHLYFYWYRQILGQKVEFLVSFYNNEISEKSEIFDDQFSVERPDGSNFTLKIRSTKLEDSAMYFCASSASRGANYGYTFGSGTRLTVV.

This rearrangement joins TRBV5-1 to TRBJ1-1; 10 nucleotides match TRBD1. CDR3 length: 15 residues. Germline assignment: CDR1 SGHRS and CDR2 YFSETQ. V dropped 1 base and J dropped 7; count of bases not matched to a gene: 7. For the CDR3, the DNA is TGCGCCAGCAGCTTGAGCTCGGGACAGGGGATTGAAGCTTTCTTT. Amino acid sequence: CASSLSSGQGIEAFF.

This chain connects TRBV7-9 to TRBJ1-2, with TRBD1 identical over 8 bases. Germline-derived CDR1 and CDR2 are SEHNR and FQNEAQ (reference sequence). The junction had 7 bases not matched to a gene; V was cut back by 5 bases and J by 8 bases. This CDR3 comprises 13 residues. The CDR3 spells CASSPTGGRGYTF. The CDR3 bases are TGTGCCAGCAGCCCAACAGGGGGGAGGGGCTACACCTTC.

V is TRBV7-6 and J is TRBJ1-2; 8 bases align to TRBD1. This CDR3 contains 15 residues. Trimming removed 0 bases from V and 0 bases from J; junction bases left unmatched: 0. Per germline, CDR1 SGHVS and CDR2 FNYEAQ. The CDR3 loop reads CASSLAGQANYGYTF. CDR3 sequence (DNA): TGTGCCAGCAGCTTAGCGGGACAGGCTAACTATGGCTACACCTTC.

There are a few counts of this clone. J is TRBJ1-2 and V is TRBV5-1; D not resolved. Trimming stripped 4 bases from V and 6 bases from J, with 19 bases between. This CDR3 spans 15 amino acids. Germline values: CDR1 SGHRS, CDR2 YFSETQ. The CDR3 DNA follows: TGCGCCAGCAGCAATAACGGGAGAGACCTCGATGGCTACACCTTC. This encodes CASSNNGRDLDGYTF.

This chain joins TRBV25-1 and TRBJ1-1, with 9 bases lining up with TRBD1. The V segment lost 6 bases and the J segment 3 bases; nucleotides outside the gene matches: 5. This CDR3 spans 14 amino acids. CDR1 and CDR2 (germline): MGHDK, SYGVNS. The CDR3 coding sequence is TGTGCCAGCAGGGGGACAGGGCCGGACACTGAAGCTTTCTTT. It is translated as CASRGTGPDTEAFF.

V is TRBV11-3 and J is TRBJ1-2; 7 nucleotides agree with TRBD1. Germline V lookup: CDR1 SGHNT, CDR2 YENEEA. This CDR3 region has 12 residues. Trimming removed 6 bases from V and 2 bases from J; junction bases left unmatched: 0. CDR3 nucleotide sequence: TGTGCCAGCAGGGACAGGAACTATGGCTACACCTTC. Amino acids: CASRDRNYGYTF.

The CDR3 loop reads CASSPGQGASLNYGYTF. CDR3 coding DNA: TGTGCCAGCAGCCCCGGACAGGGGGCCTCCTTAAACTATGGCTACACCTTC. The gene calls are TRBV5-4 and TRBJ1-2; 11 bases are shared with TRBD1. The CDR3 runs to 17 residues. V lost 4 bases, J lost 2 bases, and 10 bases stayed unmatched. In germline, CDR1 is SGHNT, CDR2 YYREEE (reference sequence).

The rearrangement links TRBV18 to TRBJ1-1; D may be TRBD1 (6 bases). The CDR3 is 15 amino acids. Germline values: CDR1 KGHSH, CDR2 LQKENI. The V gene lost 7 bases and the J gene lost 3 bases, with 18 bases spanning the gap. The chain's CDR3 is CASYGLQGDDTEAFF. The DNA of the CDR3 is TGTGCCAGCTATGGATTACAGGGAGACGACACTGAAGCTTTCTTT.

The chain carries TRBV6-1 and TRBJ2-7; D gene unclear. CDR1 and CDR2 (germline): MNHNS, SASEGT. CDR3 size: 12 residues. V lost 0 bases, J lost 2 bases, and 2 bases lay in between. The CDR3 DNA reads as TGTGCCAGCAGTGAAGCCGCCTACGAGCAGTACGTC. Translating gives CASSEAAYEQYV.

The rearrangement joins TRBV3-1 (or the pseudogene TRBV3-2) to TRBJ2-3; TRBD2 agrees at 11 bases. The V gene's germline CDR1 is LGHDT and CDR2 YNNKEL (reference sequence). J gave up 2 bases and V 4 bases, and 5 bases lay outside the gene matches. The CDR3 spans 16 residues. The CDR3 region is CASSLLAGGITDTQYF. CDR3 in DNA: TGTGCCAGCAGCCTTTTAGCGGGAGGGATCACAGATACGCAGTATTTT.

The genes are TRBV27 and TRBJ1-5; possible D gene TRBD1, 6 bases. Germline lookup yields CDR1 MNHEY and CDR2 SMNVEV (reference sequence). The CDR3 totals 13 residues. Trimming left V 2 bases short and J 4 bases short, with 6 bases between. CDR3 DNA sequence: TGTGCCAGCAGTTTAACAGGGAATCAGCCCCAGCATTTT. This sequence encodes CASSLTGNQPQHF.

The chain couples TRBV5-1 to TRBJ2-2; D is unclear. The V and J ends lost 0 bases and 3 bases respectively, with 12 bases between them. From germline, CDR1 is SGHRS and CDR2 YFSETQ. The CDR3 runs 16 residues. CDR3 in DNA: TGCGCCAGCAGCTTGGGCGCGATCTCACACACCGGGGAGCTGTTTTTT. Its protein product is CASSLGAISHTGELFF.

This chain connects TRBV11-3 to TRBJ2-3; 9 bases match TRBD2. Germline V gene sequence: CDR1 SGHNT, CDR2 YENEEA. The CDR3 consists of 19 residues. Trimming cost V 0 bases and J 0 bases; bases outside gene matches: 10. The CDR3 nucleotides read TGTGCCAGCAGCTTAGAAGGAGCGGGAGGCCTTGGAAGCACAGATACGCAGTATTTT. Its protein is CASSLEGAGGLGSTDTQYF.

The CDR3 DNA sequence: TGTGCCAGCAGCTGGGGGACTAGCGGGGTCAGCGAGCAGTACGTC. Its protein product is CASSWGTSGVSEQYV. The V call is TRBV11-2, the J call TRBJ2-7; 13 nucleotides agree with TRBD2. Germline CDR1 is SGHAT and CDR2 is FQNNGV. The V segment lost 4 bases and the J segment 6 bases; nucleotides outside the gene matches: 6. The CDR3 length is 15 residues.

This rearrangement joins TRBV14 to TRBJ2-7, with D possibly being TRBD1 (6 bases). This CDR3 is built from 15 residues. Germline assignment: CDR1 SGHDN and CDR2 FVKESK. The CDR3, as DNA: TGTGCCAGCAGCCAAGTTGCGAGACAGGCTCTTAACGGTGACGTC. Translation gives CASSQVARQALNGDV.

This chain connects TRBV7-6 to TRBJ2-3; D gene uncertain. V was cut by 2 bases and J by 2 bases, with 5 bases left in between. Germline V gene lookup returns CDR1 SGHVS and CDR2 FNYEAQ. This CDR3 spans 13 amino acids. CDR3 in DNA: TGTGCCAGCAGCTTATCCTTCACAGATACGCAGTATTTT. As protein: CASSLSFTDTQYF.

The rearrangement joins TRBV28 to TRBJ2-3; maybe TRBD2 (5 bases). The V end lost 10 bases, the J end lost 6 bases, and 11 bases lay between the germline ends. The CDR3 has 11 amino acids. CDR1 is MDHEN, CDR2 SYDVKM, per germline. CDR3 sequence reads: CATGRRDTQYF. CDR3 bases: TGTGCCACCGGAAGGAGGGATACGCAGTATTTT.

This chain connects TRBV19 to TRBJ2-6; D not resolved. The CDR3 length is 16 residues. Trimming removed 7 bases at V and 0 bases at J, with 13 bases between. Germline loops: CDR1 LNHDA, CDR2 SQIVND (reference sequence). The CDR3 nucleotides read TGTGCCAGTACTCCGCGGTTGGGCTCTGGGGCCAACGTCCTGACTTTC. As protein: CASTPRLGSGANVLTF. Drawing the rest from reference TRBV19 and TRBJ2-6, the complete variable domain is DGGITQSPKYLFRKEGQNVTLSCEQNLNHDAMYWYRQDPGQGLRLIYYSQIVNDFQKGDIAEGYSVSREKKESFPLTVTSAQKNPTAFYLCASTPRLGSGANVLTFGAGSRLTVL.

This clone was counted at least ten times. The CDR3, as DNA: TGTGCCAGCAGCAGCAGGACAGGGTACAGGGACTCTGGAAACACCATATATTTT. This gives the protein CASSSRTGYRDSGNTIYF. V is TRBV7-2 and J is TRBJ1-3; 8 bases fit TRBD1. The CDR3 covers 18 residues. The V segment lost 5 bases and the J segment 0 bases; nucleotides outside the gene matches: 12. CDR1 and CDR2 from the germline V gene are SGHTA and FQGNSA.

The V call is TRBV27, the J call TRBJ1-2; possible D gene TRBD1, 5 bases. V was trimmed by 5 bases and J by 8 bases, leaving 15 bases between them. The CDR3 sequence is 13 residues long. From germline, CDR1 is MNHEY and CDR2 SMNVEV (reference sequence). The CDR3 DNA sequence: TGTGCCAGCAGTACCAAGGGGCTTGGCGGCTACACCTTC. Translated, it gives CASSTKGLGGYTF.

The chain recombines TRBV29-1 with TRBJ2-3, with 8 bases aligning to TRBD1. Germline V lookup: CDR1 SQVTM, CDR2 ANQGSEA. This CDR3 spans 17 amino acids. V gave up 5 bases and J gave up 6 bases; unmatched junction bases: 19. The CDR3 region has the DNA TGCAGCGTTCGGGTCCCTATTAGGACAGGGATCGGGGATACGCAGTATTTT. It yields the protein CSVRVPIRTGIGDTQYF.

In DNA, the CDR3 is TGTGCCAGCAGCTTAATGCCGTTAGCGGGAGAGGGCAATGAGCAGTTCTTC. Translated, it gives CASSLMPLAGEGNEQFF. V and J are TRBV7-3 and TRBJ2-1; 9 bases match TRBD2. Germline V gene sequence: CDR1 SGHTA, CDR2 FQGTGA. The CDR3 length is 17 residues. The trim removed 1 base at V and 6 bases at J, leaving 10 bases unmatched.

About this clone itself: Other DNA sequences in this sample translate to the same CDR3. The chain has TRBV18 and TRBJ1-1; D gene ambiguous. The V end lost 1 base, the J end lost 5 bases, and 5 bases lay between the germline ends. The length of the CDR3 is 12 residues. The germline CDR1 and CDR2 sequences are KGHSH and LQKENI. The CDR3 coding sequence is TGTGCCAGCTCACCACGGGAGACTGAAGCTTTCTTT. Its translation: CASSPRETEAFF.